In this sample, the clone carrying this TCR beta chain turned up once. The sample is drawn from a study of technical replicates of blood from several donors. Sequenced by immunoSEQ multiplex PCR; TCRdb stores in-frame clones only, minus some. This repertoire shows 76,000 or so clones, 80% to 90% found once; its top ten account for about 5%. Germline V gene sequence: CDR1 ENHRY, CDR2 SYGVKD. V was pared by 6 bases and J by 4 bases, with 9 bases between. The CDR3 is made up of 12 amino acids. This receptor was obtained from a human donor in good health. Some clones in this sample may be carry-over from other donors' samples. This chain links TRBV10-3 with TRBJ2-5; D is unclear. Specimen: PBMCs. The CDR3 coding sequence is TGTGCCATCAGCTCGTTCGGAGAGACCCAGTACTTC. It specifies CAISSFGETQYF.